In its sample, the clone carrying this T cell receptor beta chain was seen many times. This record comes from a study of T cells after posttransplantation cyclophosphamide. Measured with immunoSEQ multiplex PCR; TCRdb has only the in-frame clones, and not every one. The sample presents some 11,000 clones, none singletons. V lost 1 base, J lost 3 bases, and 13 bases lay in between. The CDR3 consists of 15 residues. Per germline, CDR1 SGHTS and CDR2 YDEGEE. A marrow graft followed busulfan-fludarabine conditioning, with cyclophosphamide on days +3 and +4. The input for sequencing was PBMCs, taken after allogeneic stem cell transplant with posttransplant cyclophosphamide. The J gene is TRBJ1-2, the V gene TRBV5-8, with D perhaps TRBD1 (5 bases). The TCR sequence derives from a female patient aged 40 to 55 who received an allogeneic stem cell transplant from a related donor, was CMV-positive, and had no GVHD. Some T cells may arise from the graft donor. This CDR3 reads CASSLSAGWDYGYTF. Here the CDR3 DNA reads TGTGCCAGCAGCTTGTCGGCAGGGTGGGACTATGGCTACACCTTC.